The T cell receptor (beta chain) described here comes from a study of shared clonotypes between healthy human individuals. Positively selected for CCR7, the CD45RO-negative cells used as naive CD8 cells excluded terminally differentiated effector memory CD45RA+ cells. Method: immunoSEQ multiplex PCR; TCRdb's copy keeps in-frame clones and lacks some. The sample has about 550,000 clones; roughly 95% are singletons. V gave up 8 bases and J gave up 0 bases, with 14 bases separating them. The CDR3 has 15 residues. The germline gives CDR1 LNHDA, CDR2 SQIVND (reference sequence). This receptor was taken from a woman aged 30 to 39 in good health. The rearrangement joins TRBV19 to TRBJ2-1; no clear D. Sequencing was carried out using naive CD8+ T cells sorted from blood. The CDR3 DNA follows: TGTGCCAGTGGACCGATGGAGAGCTCCTACAATGAGCAGTTCTTC. Translating it yields CASGPMESSYNEQFF. The full variable domain, with the rest looked up from reference TRBV19 and TRBJ2-1, is DGGITQSPKYLFRKEGQNVTLSCEQNLNHDAMYWYRQDPGQGLRLIYYSQIVNDFQKGDIAEGYSVSREKKESFPLTVTSAQKNPTAFYLCASGPMESSYNEQFFGPGTRLTVL.